This T cell receptor (beta chain) was recorded in a study of beta chain features in type 1 diabetes. Study-wide findings and caveats: A moderate, significant TCRB CDR3 shortening appeared in type 1 diabetes across four CD4+ subsets.

About this clone itself: Its cognate antigen is unknown.

Central memory, naive, regulatory and stem cell-like memory CD4+ cells were sorted by CD45RO/CCR7/CD25/CD127/CD95/CD27. Germline V gene data show CDR1 as SEHNR and CDR2 as FQNEAQ (reference sequence). V was trimmed by 7 bases and J by 4 bases, leaving 20 bases between them. CDR3 size: 15 residues. As every portion of the isolated RNA was reverse transcribed, the sequencing read expressed TCRB transcripts. The assay was immunoSEQ multiplex PCR, and TCRdb's table has in-frame clones only and misses some. This sample has about 230,000 clones, with 15% to 20% found just once. The rearrangement joins TRBV7-9 to TRBJ2-7, with a possible D match to TRBD1 (7 bases). This TCR was sampled from a man aged 25-45 years with type 1 diabetes. Material: naive CD4+ T cells from blood. The CDR3 reads CASTLRRGHLYEQYF. CDR3 DNA: TGTGCCAGCACCCTCCGGAGGGGGCATCTATACGAGCAGTACTTC.